The entry that follows covers one T cell receptor (beta chain) sequence. This entry comes from a study of shared clonotypes between healthy human individuals. Naive CD8 cells, CD45RO-negative and positively selected for CCR7, excluded terminally differentiated effector memory CD45RA+ cells. Generated by immunoSEQ multiplex PCR, the TCRdb table keeps only in-frame clones and is missing some. The sample consists of hundreds of thousands of clones, 98% of them appearing once. V lost 1 base and J 0 bases, leaving 10 bases between the germline ends. This CDR3 comprises 15 residues. Germline values: CDR1 SGHNT, CDR2 YYREEE (reference sequence).

The chain joins TRBV5-4 to TRBJ1-2; no reliable D call. The sequencing sample was made of naive CD8+ T cells sorted from blood. The receptor was derived from a young man in good health. This CDR3 reads CASSLRGESNYGYTF. CDR3 nucleotides: TGTGCCAGCAGCTTGAGAGGCGAATCTAACTATGGCTACACCTTC.